This passage covers 18 T cell receptor beta chains from one sample sequenced in a study of PD-L1 blockade in urothelial cancer. Indicated time point: pretreatment peripheral blood. The repertoire was sequenced with immunoSEQ multiplex PCR; TCRdb's copy has only in-frame clones and lacks some. The table shows about 56,000 clones, with 85% occurring only once. This specimen consisted of PBMCs, obtained around atezolizumab (anti-PD-L1) treatment. The receptors shown here come from a man in his 70s with urothelial cancer.

This chain joins TRBV7-3 and TRBJ2-2; D gene uncertain. V gave up 5 bases and J gave up 3 bases, with 10 bases separating them. Germline CDR1 is SGHTA and CDR2 is FQGTGA. The CDR3 length is 14 residues. As DNA, the CDR3 is TGTGCCAGCAGCACTACTTGGGACACCGGGGAGCTGTTTTTT. Its protein product is CASSTTWDTGELFF.

J is TRBJ2-7 and V is TRBV7-3, with 11 positions matching TRBD2. The CDR3 consists of 15 residues. The V segment lost 2 bases and the J segment 2 bases; nucleotides outside the gene matches: 2. In germline, CDR1 is SGHTA, CDR2 FQGTGA. The DNA of the CDR3 is TGTGCCAGCAGCTTAGGTAGCGGGAGGGCCTACGAGCAGTACTTC. Translating it yields CASSLGSGRAYEQYF. The variable domain in full, completed from reference TRBV7-3 and TRBJ2-7, reads GAGVSQTPSNKVTEKGKYVELRCDPISGHTALYWYRQSLGQGPEFLIYFQGTGAADDSGLPNDRFFAVRPEGSVSTLKIQRTERGDSAVYLCASSLGSGRAYEQYFGPGTRLTVT.

The chain carries TRBV18 and TRBJ1-2, with unresolved D. The V gene lost 1 base and the J gene lost 8 bases, with 17 bases spanning the gap. Germline V gene lookup returns CDR1 KGHSH and CDR2 LQKENI. This CDR3 has 15 residues. The CDR3 is CASSPRSEGTRGYTF. The CDR3 coding sequence is TGTGCCAGCTCACCACGATCGGAGGGAACCAGGGGCTACACCTTC.

The V call is TRBV11-2, the J call TRBJ2-5; D possibly corresponds to TRBD2 (6 bases). The CDR3 consists of 14 residues. V shed 4 bases and J shed 2 bases, with 11 bases lying between them. Germline loops: CDR1 SGHAT, CDR2 FQNNGV. CDR3 coding DNA: TGTGCCAGCAGCTGGCTAGCGTCGCAAGAGACCCAGTACTTC. It specifies CASSWLASQETQYF.

This chain uses TRBV5-1 with TRBJ2-2; 10 bases are shared with TRBD2. The CDR3 runs 14 residues. CDR1 and CDR2 from the germline V gene are SGHRS and YFSETQ. J was trimmed by 6 bases and V by 5 bases; bases with no gene match: 4. CDR3: CASRGGTSAGELFF. CDR3 nucleotide sequence: TGCGCCAGCAGGGGGGGGACTAGCGCCGGGGAGCTGTTTTTT.

This sequence joins TRBV7-9 and TRBJ2-1; TRBD2 matches 9 bases. J lost 1 base, V lost 11 bases, and 6 bases had no gene match. This CDR3 is 14 amino acids long. Per the germline V gene, CDR1 is SEHNR and CDR2 is FQNEAQ (reference sequence). The CDR3 protein is CAGGREGSYNEQFF. CDR3 sequence (DNA): TGTGCCGGTGGGCGGGAGGGATCCTACAATGAGCAGTTCTTC. The variable domain in full, completed from reference TRBV7-9 and TRBJ2-1, reads DTGVSQNPRHKITKRGQNVTFRCDPISEHNRLYWYRQTLGQGPEFLTYFQNEAQLEKSRLLSDRFSAERPKGSFSTLEIQRTEQGDSAMYLCAGGREGSYNEQFFGPGTRLTVL.

The V and J genes are TRBV11-3 and TRBJ2-2; tentatively, D is TRBD1 (6 bases). The V end was cut by 5 bases, the J end by 0 bases, with 13 bases between. Germline CDR1 reads SGHNT; CDR2 reads YENEEA. The length of the CDR3 is 16 residues. DNA for the CDR3: TGTGCCAGCAGCCCCGCCGGGACAACGAACACCGGGGAGCTGTTTTTT. Translation: CASSPAGTTNTGELFF.

The V gene is TRBV4-1, the J gene TRBJ1-1, with TRBD1 matching 7 bases. The J segment lost 7 bases and the V segment lost 3 bases, leaving 8 bases of the junction unmatched. The CDR3 is 14 residues long. The germline V gene encodes CDR1 MGHRA and CDR2 YSYEKL. CDR3 coding DNA: TGCGCCAGCAGCCAGACTACAGGGGAGAGTGAAGCTTTCTTT. Translating it yields CASSQTTGESEAFF.

The chain joins TRBV6-1 to TRBJ1-2; D gene unclear. Germline V gene lookup returns CDR1 MNHNS and CDR2 SASEGT. CDR3 length: 15 amino acids. V was shortened by 3 bases and J by 5 bases, with 16 bases between the two germline ends. The CDR3, as DNA: TGTGCCAGCAGTGAGTGGGTGAAGAGCGAGTATGGCTACACCTTC. This gives the protein CASSEWVKSEYGYTF.

This chain joins TRBV30 and TRBJ1-3; no firm D call. Germline loops: CDR1 GTSNPN, CDR2 SVGIG (reference sequence). The CDR3 spans 12 residues. Trimming pared 3 bases from V and 4 bases from J, leaving 7 bases between. CDR3 residues: CAWSSRGNTIYF. The CDR3 DNA reads as TGTGCCTGGAGCTCCAGGGGAAACACCATATATTTT.

CDR3 loop: CASSGTGPYNEQFF. CDR3 nucleotide sequence: TGCGCCAGCAGCGGGACAGGGCCTTACAATGAGCAGTTCTTC. The chain joins TRBV5-1 to TRBJ2-1, with TRBD1 identical over 9 bases. The CDR3 consists of 14 residues. Per germline, CDR1 SGHRS and CDR2 YFSETQ. The trim removed 4 bases at V and 4 bases at J, leaving 3 bases unmatched.

V and J are TRBV2 and TRBJ1-2; D may be TRBD1 (5 bases). Between the trimmed V and J ends, which lost 8 bases and 2 bases, there was a span of 15 bases. The CDR3 consists of 14 residues. Per the germline V gene, CDR1 is SNHLY and CDR2 is FYNNEI. CDR3 loop: CASGRGGDNYGYTF. The CDR3 coding sequence is TGTGCCAGCGGACGCGGGGGAGACAACTATGGCTACACCTTC.

This clone was picked up a small number of times. The chain joins TRBV21-1 to TRBJ2-7; TRBD1 was called by the table and not checked on the DNA. TRBV21-1 corresponds to a pseudogene. The CDR3 sequence is 12 residues long. CDR3 loop: CATDRGLYEQYF. The CDR3 nucleotides read TGTGCCACCGACAGGGGGCTCTACGAGCAGTACTTC.

The genes are TRBV27 and TRBJ1-1, with D tentatively TRBD1 (5 bases). The V end lost 3 bases, the J end lost 4 bases, and 12 bases lay between the germline ends. CDR1 and CDR2 (germline): MNHEY, SMNVEV (reference sequence). There are 14 residues in the CDR3. Written as DNA, the CDR3 is TGTGCCAGCAGTTTTTCTGCGGGGACCACTGAAGCTTTCTTT. Residues: CASSFSAGTTEAFF.

This clone was seen just once. The genes are TRBV4-2 and TRBJ2-5; 8 bases fit TRBD2. CDR1 is LGHNA and CDR2 is YNFKEQ in the germline V gene. This CDR3 has 13 amino acids. V lost 4 bases, J lost 2 bases, and 0 bases stayed unmatched. The CDR3 here is CASSPSGQETQYF. CDR3 bases: TGTGCCAGCAGCCCTAGCGGGCAAGAGACCCAGTACTTC.

This clone has a single count. The V and J genes are TRBV7-6 and TRBJ2-1; the match to TRBD1 covers 9 bases. The germline V gene encodes CDR1 SGHVS and CDR2 FNYEAQ. The J segment lost 8 bases and the V segment lost 1 base, leaving 12 bases of the junction unmatched. The CDR3 is 17 residues long. The CDR3 DNA is TGTGCCAGCAGCTTAGAGCCCCGGACAGGGGAAGGCGATGAGCAGTTCTTC. Its protein is CASSLEPRTGEGDEQFF.

The CDR3 protein is CASSSPSGSIDDNEQFF. In DNA, the CDR3 is TGCGCCAGCAGCTCTCCTAGCGGGAGTATAGATGACAATGAGCAGTTCTTC. This chain uses TRBV5-1 with TRBJ2-1, with TRBD2 matching over 10 bases. V lost 3 bases and J lost 5; bases outside the gene matches: 11. CDR3 length: 17 amino acids. Germline CDR1 reads SGHRS; CDR2 reads YFSETQ.

The rearrangement joins TRBV28 to TRBJ2-7; 11 nucleotides line up with TRBD2. Trimming at V came to 6 bases and at J to 3 bases, leaving 7 bases not matched to a gene. This CDR3 contains 15 residues. Germline CDR1 MDHEN, CDR2 SYDVKM. In nucleotides, the CDR3 is TGTGCCAGCAGATTTAGCGGGAGGGCCGGCTACGAGCAGTACTTC. Residues: CASRFSGRAGYEQYF. The variable domain in full, completed from reference TRBV28 and TRBJ2-7, reads DVKVTQSSRYLVKRTGEKVFLECVQDMDHENMFWYRQDPGLGLRLIYFSYDVKMKEKGDIPEGYSVSREKKERFSLILESASTNQTSMYLCASRFSGRAGYEQYFGPGTRLTVT.